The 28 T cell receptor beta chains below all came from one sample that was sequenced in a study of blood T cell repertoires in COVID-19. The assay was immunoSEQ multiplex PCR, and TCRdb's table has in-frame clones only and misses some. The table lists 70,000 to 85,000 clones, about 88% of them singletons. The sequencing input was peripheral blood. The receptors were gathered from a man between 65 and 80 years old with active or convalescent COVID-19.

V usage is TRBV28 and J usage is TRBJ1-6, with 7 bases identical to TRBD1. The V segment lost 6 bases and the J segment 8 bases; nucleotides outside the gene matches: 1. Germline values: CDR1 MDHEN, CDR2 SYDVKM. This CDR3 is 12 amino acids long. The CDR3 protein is CASRTGYSPLHF. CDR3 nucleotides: TGTGCCAGCAGGACAGGGTATTCACCCCTCCACTTT.

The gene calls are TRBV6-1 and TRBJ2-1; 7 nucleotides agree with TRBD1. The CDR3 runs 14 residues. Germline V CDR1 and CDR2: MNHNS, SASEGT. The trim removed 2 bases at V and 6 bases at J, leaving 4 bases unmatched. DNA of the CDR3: TGTGCCAGCAGTGAACAGGGGGATAGCAATGAGCAGTTCTTC. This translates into CASSEQGDSNEQFF.

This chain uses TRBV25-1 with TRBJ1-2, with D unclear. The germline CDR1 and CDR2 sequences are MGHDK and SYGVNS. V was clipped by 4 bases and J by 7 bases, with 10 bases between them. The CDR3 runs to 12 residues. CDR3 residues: CASSVLTGGYTF. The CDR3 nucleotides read TGTGCCAGCAGTGTTCTCACCGGTGGCTACACCTTC.

CDR3 sequence: CAISESKKGASYGYTF. The DNA of the CDR3 is TGTGCCATCAGTGAGTCAAAGAAAGGAGCTTCCTATGGCTACACCTTC. This chain connects TRBV10-3 to TRBJ1-2; D gene ambiguous. The CDR3 is made up of 16 amino acids. The ends were cut back, 0 bases at V and 4 bases at J, with 15 bases in the middle. In germline, CDR1 is ENHRY, CDR2 SYGVKD.

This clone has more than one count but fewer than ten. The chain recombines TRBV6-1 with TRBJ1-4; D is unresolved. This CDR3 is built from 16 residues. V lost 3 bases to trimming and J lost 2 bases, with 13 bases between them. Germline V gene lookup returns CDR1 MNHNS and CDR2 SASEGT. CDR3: CASSELWPATNEKLFF. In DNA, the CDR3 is TGTGCCAGCAGTGAGCTTTGGCCCGCTACTAATGAAAAACTGTTTTTT.

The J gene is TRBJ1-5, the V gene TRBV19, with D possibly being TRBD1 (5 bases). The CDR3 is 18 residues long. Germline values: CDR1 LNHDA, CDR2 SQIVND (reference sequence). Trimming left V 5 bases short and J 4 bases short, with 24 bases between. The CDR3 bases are TGTGCCAGTAGTTCCAGAAGCCAGGGATTTCAAACAAATCAGCCCCAGCATTTT. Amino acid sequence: CASSSRSQGFQTNQPQHF.

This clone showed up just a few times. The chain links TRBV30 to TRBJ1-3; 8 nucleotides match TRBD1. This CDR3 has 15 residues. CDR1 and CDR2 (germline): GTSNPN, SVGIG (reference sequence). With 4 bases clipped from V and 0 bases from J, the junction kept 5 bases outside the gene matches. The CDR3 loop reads CAWNIRGLSGNTIYF. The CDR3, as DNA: TGTGCCTGGAATATCAGGGGGCTCTCTGGAAACACCATATATTTT.

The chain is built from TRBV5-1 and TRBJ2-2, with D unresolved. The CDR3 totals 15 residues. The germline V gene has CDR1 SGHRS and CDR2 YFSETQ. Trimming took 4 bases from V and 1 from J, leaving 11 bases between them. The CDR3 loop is CASSPLGQNTGELFF. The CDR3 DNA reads TGCGCCAGCAGCCCCCTTGGGCAGAACACCGGGGAGCTGTTTTTT.

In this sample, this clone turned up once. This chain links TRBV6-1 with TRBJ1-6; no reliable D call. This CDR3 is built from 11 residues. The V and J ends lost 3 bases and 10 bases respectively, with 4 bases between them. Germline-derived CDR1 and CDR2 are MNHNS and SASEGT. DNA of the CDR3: TGTGCCAGCAGTGAGGCCTCACCCCTCCACTTT. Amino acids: CASSEASPLHF.

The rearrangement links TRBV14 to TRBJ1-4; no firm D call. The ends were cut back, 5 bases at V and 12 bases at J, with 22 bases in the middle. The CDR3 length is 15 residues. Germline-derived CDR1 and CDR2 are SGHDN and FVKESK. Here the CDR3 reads CASSDNRVLLGELFF. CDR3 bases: TGTGCCAGCAGCGATAACAGAGTTCTCCTCGGGGAACTGTTTTTT.

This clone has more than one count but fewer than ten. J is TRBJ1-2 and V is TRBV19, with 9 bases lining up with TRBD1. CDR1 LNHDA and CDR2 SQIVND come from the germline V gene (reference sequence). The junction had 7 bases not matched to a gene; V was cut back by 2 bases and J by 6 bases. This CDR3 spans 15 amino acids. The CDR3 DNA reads TGTGCCAGTAGTATAAGCCCGACAGGGGGAAATGGCTACACCTTC. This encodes CASSISPTGGNGYTF.

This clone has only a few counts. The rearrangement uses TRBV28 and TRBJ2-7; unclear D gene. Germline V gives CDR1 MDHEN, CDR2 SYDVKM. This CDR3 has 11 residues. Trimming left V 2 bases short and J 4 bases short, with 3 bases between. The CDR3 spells CASSLRYEQYF. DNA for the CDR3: TGTGCCAGCAGTTTACGGTACGAGCAGTACTTC.

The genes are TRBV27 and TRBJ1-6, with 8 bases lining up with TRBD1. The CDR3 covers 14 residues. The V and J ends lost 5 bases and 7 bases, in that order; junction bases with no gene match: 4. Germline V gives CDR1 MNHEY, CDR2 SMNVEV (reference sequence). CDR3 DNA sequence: TGTGCCAGCAGTCCCGGGACAGGCAATTCACCCCTCCACTTT. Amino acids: CASSPGTGNSPLHF.

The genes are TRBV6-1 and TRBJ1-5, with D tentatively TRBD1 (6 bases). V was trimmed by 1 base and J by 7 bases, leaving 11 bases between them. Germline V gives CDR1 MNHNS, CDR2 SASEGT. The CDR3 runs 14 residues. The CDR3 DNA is TGTGCCAGCAGTGAAGGAGGGGGACGACAGCCCCAGCATTTT. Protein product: CASSEGGGRQPQHF.

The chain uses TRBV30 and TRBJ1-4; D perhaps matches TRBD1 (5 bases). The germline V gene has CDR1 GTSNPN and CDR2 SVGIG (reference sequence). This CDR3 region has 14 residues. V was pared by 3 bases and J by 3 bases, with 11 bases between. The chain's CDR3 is CAWSATASNEKLFF. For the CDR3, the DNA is TGTGCCTGGAGCGCGACAGCGTCTAATGAAAAACTGTTTTTT.

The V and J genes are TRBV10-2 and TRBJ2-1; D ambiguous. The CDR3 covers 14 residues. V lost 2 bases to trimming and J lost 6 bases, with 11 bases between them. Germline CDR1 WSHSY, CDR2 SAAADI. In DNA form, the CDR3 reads TGCGCCAGCAGTGAGCGGATAGCCTCCAATGAGCAGTTCTTC. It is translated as CASSERIASNEQFF.

CDR3 coding DNA: TGCGCCAGCAGCCAAGTAGCCGGGGGAACCGGGGAGCTGTTTTTT. It translates to CASSQVAGGTGELFF. The gene calls are TRBV4-1 and TRBJ2-2; D is possibly TRBD2 (6 bases). The CDR3 is 15 residues long. V was shortened by 1 base and J by 5 bases, with 11 bases between the two germline ends. Germline lookup yields CDR1 MGHRA and CDR2 YSYEKL.

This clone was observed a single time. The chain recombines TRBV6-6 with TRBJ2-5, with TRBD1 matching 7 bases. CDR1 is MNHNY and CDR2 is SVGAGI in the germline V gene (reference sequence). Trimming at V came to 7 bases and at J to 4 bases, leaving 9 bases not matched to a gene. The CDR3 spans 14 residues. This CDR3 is CASNRGQGVETQYF. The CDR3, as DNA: TGTGCCAGCAACAGAGGGCAGGGGGTAGAGACCCAGTACTTC.

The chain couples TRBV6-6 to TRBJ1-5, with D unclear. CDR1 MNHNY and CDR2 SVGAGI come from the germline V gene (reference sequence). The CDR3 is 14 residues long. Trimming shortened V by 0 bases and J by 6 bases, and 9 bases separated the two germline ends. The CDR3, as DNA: TGTGCCAGCAGTTACTCGAAGGAGAGTCAGCCCCAGCATTTT. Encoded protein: CASSYSKESQPQHF.

The CDR3 is CAWRSTSGVNGELFF. Written as DNA, the CDR3 is TGTGCCTGGAGGTCGACTAGCGGAGTCAACGGGGAGCTGTTTTTT. The V call is TRBV30, the J call TRBJ2-2, with 9 bases aligning to TRBD2. The trim removed 3 bases at V and 7 bases at J, leaving 9 bases unmatched. This CDR3 region has 15 residues. In germline, CDR1 is GTSNPN, CDR2 SVGIG (reference sequence). The whole variable domain, filled in from reference TRBV30 and TRBJ2-2, reads SQTIHQWPATLVQPVGSPLSLECTVEGTSNPNLYWYRQAAGRGLQLLFYSVGIGQISSEVPQNLSASRPQDRQFILSSKKLLLSDSGFYLCAWRSTSGVNGELFFGEGSRLTVL.

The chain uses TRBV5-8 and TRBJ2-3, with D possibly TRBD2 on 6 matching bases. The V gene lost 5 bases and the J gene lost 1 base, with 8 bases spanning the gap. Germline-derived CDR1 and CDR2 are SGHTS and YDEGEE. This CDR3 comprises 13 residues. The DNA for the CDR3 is TGTGCCAGCAGGGTAGCGGGCACAGATACGCAGTATTTT. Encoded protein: CASRVAGTDTQYF.

This chain's CDR3 is CAWSVISGGSPLHF. DNA of the CDR3: TGTGCCTGGAGTGTAATTAGCGGGGGCTCACCCCTCCACTTT. V and J are TRBV30 and TRBJ1-6; D is possibly TRBD1 (6 bases). Per germline, CDR1 GTSNPN and CDR2 SVGIG (reference sequence). CDR3 size: 14 residues. V dropped 0 bases and J dropped 10 bases, with 13 bases sitting between them.

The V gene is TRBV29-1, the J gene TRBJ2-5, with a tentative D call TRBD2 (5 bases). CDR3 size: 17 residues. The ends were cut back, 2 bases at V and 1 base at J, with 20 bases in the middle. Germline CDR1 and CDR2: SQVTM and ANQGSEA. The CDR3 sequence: CSVEHGSSGRSQETQYF. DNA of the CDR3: TGCAGCGTTGAACATGGTTCTAGTGGGAGATCCCAAGAGACCCAGTACTTC. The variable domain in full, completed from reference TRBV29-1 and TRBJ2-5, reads SAVISQKPSRDICQRGTSLTIQCQVDSQVTMMFWYRQQPGQSLTLIATANQGSEATYESGFVIDKFPISRPNLTFSTLTVSNMSPEDSSIYLCSVEHGSSGRSQETQYFGPGTRLLVL.

The CDR3 nucleotides read TGTGCCAGCAGCCCCGGACAGGGTCTCTATGAGCAGTTCTTC. This encodes CASSPGQGLYEQFF. This chain links TRBV11-3 with TRBJ2-1; 8 nucleotides match TRBD1. Germline-derived CDR1 and CDR2 are SGHNT and YENEEA. CDR3 size: 14 residues. The junction had 8 bases not matched to a gene; V was cut back by 5 bases and J by 8 bases. The complete variable domain, with remaining parts taken from reference TRBV11-3 and TRBJ2-1, reads EAGVVQSPRYKIIEKKQPVAFWCNPISGHNTLYWYLQNLGQGPELLIRYENEEAVDDSQLPKDRFSAERLKGVDSTLKIQPAELGDSAVYLCASSPGQGLYEQFFGPGTRLTVL.

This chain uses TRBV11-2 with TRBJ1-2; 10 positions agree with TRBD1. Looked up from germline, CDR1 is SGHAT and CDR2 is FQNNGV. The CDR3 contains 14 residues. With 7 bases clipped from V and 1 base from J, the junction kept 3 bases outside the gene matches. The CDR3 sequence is CASTRDRGNYGYTF. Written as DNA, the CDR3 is TGTGCCAGCACCAGGGACAGGGGTAACTATGGCTACACCTTC.

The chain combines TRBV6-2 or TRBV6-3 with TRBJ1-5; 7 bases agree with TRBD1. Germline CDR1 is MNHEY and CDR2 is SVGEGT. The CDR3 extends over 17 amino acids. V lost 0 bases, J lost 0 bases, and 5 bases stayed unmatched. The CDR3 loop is CASSYSSGGYSNQPQHF. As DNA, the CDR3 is TGTGCCAGCAGTTACTCGTCAGGGGGTTATAGCAATCAGCCCCAGCATTTT.

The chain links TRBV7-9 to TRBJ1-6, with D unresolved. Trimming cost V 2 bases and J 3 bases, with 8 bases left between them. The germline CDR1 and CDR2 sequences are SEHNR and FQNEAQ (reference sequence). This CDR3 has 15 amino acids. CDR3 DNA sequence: TGTGCCAGCAGCTTAAAAACTTTCTATAATTCACCCCTCCACTTT. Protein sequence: CASSLKTFYNSPLHF.

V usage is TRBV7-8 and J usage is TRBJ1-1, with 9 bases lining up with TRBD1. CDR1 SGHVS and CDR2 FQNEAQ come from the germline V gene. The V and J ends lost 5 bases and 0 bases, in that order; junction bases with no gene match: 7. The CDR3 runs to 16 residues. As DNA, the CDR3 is TGTGCCAGCAGCCTGGGACAGGGAATGGTGAACACTGAAGCTTTCTTT. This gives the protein CASSLGQGMVNTEAFF.